This T cell receptor (beta chain) comes out of a study of blood T cell repertoires in COVID-19. This table comes from immunoSEQ multiplex PCR, and its TCRdb copy is limited to in-frame clones, with some not included. Of hundreds of thousands of clones listed, about 88% are singletons. Participants, about 18 to 89 years old, spanned fewer than 25 US areas. V lost 7 bases to trimming and J lost 13 bases; unmatched junction nucleotides: 12. Per germline, CDR1 MNHEY and CDR2 SVGAGI. There are 13 residues in the CDR3. Sequenced input: PBMCs or T cells enriched from blood (not recorded which). This chain uses TRBV6-5 with TRBJ2-1; TRBD1 matches 8 bases. This TCR was recovered from a woman aged 55-75 years who had recovered from COVID-19. DNA of the CDR3: TGTGCCAGCAAGGGACAGGTTGAGTCTAATCAGTTCTTC. Translated: CASKGQVESNQFF.